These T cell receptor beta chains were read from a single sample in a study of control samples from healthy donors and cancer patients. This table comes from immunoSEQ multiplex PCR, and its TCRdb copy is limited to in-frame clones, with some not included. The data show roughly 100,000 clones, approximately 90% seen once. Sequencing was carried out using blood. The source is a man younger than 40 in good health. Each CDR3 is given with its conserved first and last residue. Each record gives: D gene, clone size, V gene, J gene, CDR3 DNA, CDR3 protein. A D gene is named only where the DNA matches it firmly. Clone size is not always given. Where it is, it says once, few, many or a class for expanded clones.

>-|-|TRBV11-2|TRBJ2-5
TGTGCCAGCAGCCACATCCATTCGGGAGAGACCCAGTACTTC
CASSHIHSGETQYF
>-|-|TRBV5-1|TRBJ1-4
TGCGCCAGCAGCTTGTCCGGGGGTCTTAATGAAAAACTGTTTTTT
CASSLSGGLNEKLFF
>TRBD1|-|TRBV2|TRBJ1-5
TGTGCCAGCAAGGAGGGACAGGTGAATCAGCCCCAGCATTTT
CASKEGQVNQPQHF
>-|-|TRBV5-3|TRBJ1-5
TGTGCCAGAAGTTGTAGGGGCCAGCCCCAGCATTTT
CARSCRGQPQHF
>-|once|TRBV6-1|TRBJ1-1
TGTGCCAGCAGCCTACCGGGATCGGGGCGTACTGAAGCTTTCTTT
CASSLPGSGRTEAFF
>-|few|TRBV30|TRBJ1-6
TGTGCCTGGATTGACAGGAATTCACCCCTCCACTTT
CAWIDRNSPLHF
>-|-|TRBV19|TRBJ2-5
TGTGCCAGTAGTATGTATGGGGGGCAAGAGACCCAGTACTTC
CASSMYGGQETQYF
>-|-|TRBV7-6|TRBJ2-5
TGTGCCAGCACCTCTTGGGGACACATTGCCGACCAAGAGACCCAGTACTTC
CASTSWGHIADQETQYF
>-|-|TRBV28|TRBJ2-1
TGTGCCAGCAGTTGGGGAACATGGAAACCCTACAATGAGCAGTTCTTC
CASSWGTWKPYNEQFF
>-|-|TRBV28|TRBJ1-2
TGTGCCATCCCGGACAGCACTAACTATGGCTACACCTTC
CAIPDSTNYGYTF
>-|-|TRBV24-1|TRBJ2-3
TGTGCCACCAGTGACAGGGGTTGGACGGACGATACAGATACGCAGTATTTT
CATSDRGWTDDTDTQYF
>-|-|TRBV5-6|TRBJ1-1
TGTGCCAGCAGCAAGCCCGCGACGGCGAACACTGAAGCTTTCTTT
CASSKPATANTEAFF
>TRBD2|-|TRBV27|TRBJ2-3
TGTGCCAGCAGCTCGGGGGGAGCTACAAATACGCAGTATTTT
CASSSGGATNTQYF
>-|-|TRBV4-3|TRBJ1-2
TGCGCCAGCAGCCCTACGCCGAGGGGAAACTATGGCTACACCTTC
CASSPTPRGNYGYTF
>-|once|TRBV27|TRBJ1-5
TGTGCCAGCAGTCGAAAACAGGGCGTGGGCAATCAGCCCCAGCATTTT
CASSRKQGVGNQPQHF
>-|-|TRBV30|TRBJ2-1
TGTGCCTGGACTCCCGACATGACGTGGGAGCAGTTCTTC
CAWTPDMTWEQFF
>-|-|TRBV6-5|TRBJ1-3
TGTGCCAGCAGTTACGGGAGGGAGGCTGGAAACACCATATATTTT
CASSYGREAGNTIYF
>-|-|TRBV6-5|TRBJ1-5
TGTGCCAGCAGGATCCTTACTACTCTTAATCAGCCCCAGCATTTT
CASRILTTLNQPQHF
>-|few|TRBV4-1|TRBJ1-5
TGCGCCAGCAGCCAGCAGGGAGTCAGCAATCAGCCCCAGCATTTT
CASSQQGVSNQPQHF
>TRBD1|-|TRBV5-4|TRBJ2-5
TGTGCCAGCAGCTTGGGTGACAGGGGTATTAGAGAGACCCAGTACTTC
CASSLGDRGIRETQYF
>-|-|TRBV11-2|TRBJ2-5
TGTGCCAGCAGCTTCCTAAAGGCGACCCAGTACTTC
CASSFLKATQYF
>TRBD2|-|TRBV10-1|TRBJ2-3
TGCGCCAGCAGCCCTAGCGGGAGTAGCACAGATACGCAGTATTTT
CASSPSGSSTDTQYF
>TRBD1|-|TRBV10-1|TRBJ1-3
TGCGCCAGCAGTGGTCAGGGGGCCGGCGAGGACACCATATATTTT
CASSGQGAGEDTIYF
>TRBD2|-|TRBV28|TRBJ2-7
TGTGCCAGCAGTTTACTAGCGGGAGGGTCCCCCCTTGTTAGCGAGCAGTACTTC
CASSLLAGGSPLVSEQYF
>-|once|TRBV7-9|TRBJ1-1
TGTGCCAGCAGCTTAGGACAGAACCAAGCTTTCTTT
CASSLGQNQAFF
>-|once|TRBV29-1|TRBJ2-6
TGCAGCGTCATGGGGAGTGGGGCCAACGTCCTGACTTTC
CSVMGSGANVLTF
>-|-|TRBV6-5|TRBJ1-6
TGTGCCAGCGGGGGGGCCCCTCTCCTTAATTCACCCCTCCACTTT
CASGGAPLLNSPLHF
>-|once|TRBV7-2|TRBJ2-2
TGTGCCAGCAGCTTTTTGGCGGGGCCGAACACCGGGGAGCTGTTTTTT
CASSFLAGPNTGELFF
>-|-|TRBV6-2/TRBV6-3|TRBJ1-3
TGTGCCAGCAGTTACTCTGGCAGGGTACCTGGAAACACCATATATTTT
CASSYSGRVPGNTIYF
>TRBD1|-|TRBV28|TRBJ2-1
TGTGCCAGCAGCCGTGATACAGGGGGCGCCTACAATGAGCAGTTCTTC
CASSRDTGGAYNEQFF
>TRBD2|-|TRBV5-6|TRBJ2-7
TGTGCCAGCAGCTTGACCGGACTAGCGGGCGAGCAGTACTTC
CASSLTGLAGEQYF
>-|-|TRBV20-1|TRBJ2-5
TGCAGTGCTAGTAGGCCAGGAGATCGAGGGGGAGAGACCCAGTACTTC
CSASRPGDRGGETQYF
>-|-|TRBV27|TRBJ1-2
TGTGCCAGCAGTTTAACCGGACAGTTTGGCTACACCTTC
CASSLTGQFGYTF
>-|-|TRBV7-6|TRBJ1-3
TGTGCCAGCAGCTTAGCGGACGTGTGGCTGTCTGGAAACACCATATATTTT
CASSLADVWLSGNTIYF
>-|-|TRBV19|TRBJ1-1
TGTGCCAGTACAGGTCCGGGTTTTACTGAAGCTTTCTTT
CASTGPGFTEAFF
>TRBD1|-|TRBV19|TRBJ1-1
TGTGCCAGTTCGACAGGGACAAGGGAAGCTTTCTTT
CASSTGTREAFF
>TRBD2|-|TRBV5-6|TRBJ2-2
TGTGCCAGCAGCCTCTTGACTAGCGGTTACACCGGGGAGCTGTTTTTT
CASSLLTSGYTGELFF
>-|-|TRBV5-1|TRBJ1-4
TGCGCCAGCAGCTTGTTAGGGCAGCCTAATGAAAAACTGTTTTTT
CASSLLGQPNEKLFF
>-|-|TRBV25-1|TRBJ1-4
TGTGCCAGCGCTGTCCTCGGAGGGGGGAATAATGAAAAACTGTTTTTT
CASAVLGGGNNEKLFF
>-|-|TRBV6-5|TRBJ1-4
TGTGCCAGCAGTAAGACGGGTGGTGAAAAACTGTTTTTT
CASSKTGGEKLFF
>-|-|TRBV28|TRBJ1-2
TGTGCCAGCAGTTCGACGCGGGGCTACACCTTC
CASSSTRGYTF